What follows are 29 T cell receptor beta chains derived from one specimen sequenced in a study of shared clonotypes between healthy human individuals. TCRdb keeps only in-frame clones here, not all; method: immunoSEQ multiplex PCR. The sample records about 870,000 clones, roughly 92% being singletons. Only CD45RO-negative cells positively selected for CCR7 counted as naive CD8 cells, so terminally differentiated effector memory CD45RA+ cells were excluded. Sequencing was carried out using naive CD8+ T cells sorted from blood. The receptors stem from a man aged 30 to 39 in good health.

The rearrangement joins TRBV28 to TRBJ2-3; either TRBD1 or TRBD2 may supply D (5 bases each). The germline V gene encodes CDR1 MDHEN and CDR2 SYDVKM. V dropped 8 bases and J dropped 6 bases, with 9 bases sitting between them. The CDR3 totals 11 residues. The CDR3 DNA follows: TGTGCCAGCGATTGGGGGGATACGCAGTATTTT. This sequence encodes CASDWGDTQYF.

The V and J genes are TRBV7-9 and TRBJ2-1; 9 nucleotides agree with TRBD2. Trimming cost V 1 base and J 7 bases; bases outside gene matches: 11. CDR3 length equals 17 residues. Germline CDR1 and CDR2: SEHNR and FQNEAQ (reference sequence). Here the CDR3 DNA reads TGTGCCAGCAGCTTAGAGGTGGCGGGAGGGCATGGGAATGAGCAGTTCTTC. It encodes CASSLEVAGGHGNEQFF.

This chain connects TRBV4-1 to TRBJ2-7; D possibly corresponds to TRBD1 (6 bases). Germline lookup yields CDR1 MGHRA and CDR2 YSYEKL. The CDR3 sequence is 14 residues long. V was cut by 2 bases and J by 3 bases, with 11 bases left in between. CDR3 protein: CASSQQGKGYEQYF. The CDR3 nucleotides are TGCGCCAGCAGCCAACAGGGGAAAGGCTACGAGCAGTACTTC.

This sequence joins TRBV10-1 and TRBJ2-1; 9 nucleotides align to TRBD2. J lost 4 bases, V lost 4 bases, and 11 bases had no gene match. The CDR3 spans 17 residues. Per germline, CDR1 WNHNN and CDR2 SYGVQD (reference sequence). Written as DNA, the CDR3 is TGCGCCAGCAGTGGGTCGGCTAGCGGGGCCTTATACAATGAGCAGTTCTTC. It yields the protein CASSGSASGALYNEQFF.

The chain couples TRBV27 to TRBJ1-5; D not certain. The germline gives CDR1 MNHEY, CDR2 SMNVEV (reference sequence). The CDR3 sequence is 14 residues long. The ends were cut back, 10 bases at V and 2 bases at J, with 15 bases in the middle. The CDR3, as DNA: TGTGCCACCCAAGTCCAAGGAGGCAATCAGCCCCAGCATTTT. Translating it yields CATQVQGGNQPQHF.

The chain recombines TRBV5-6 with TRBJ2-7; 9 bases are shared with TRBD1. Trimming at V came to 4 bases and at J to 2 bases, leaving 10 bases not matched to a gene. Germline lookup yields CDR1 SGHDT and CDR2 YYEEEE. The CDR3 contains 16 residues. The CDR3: CASSPRRGQGPYEQYF. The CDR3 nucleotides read TGTGCCAGCAGCCCCCGGAGGGGACAGGGACCCTACGAGCAGTACTTC.

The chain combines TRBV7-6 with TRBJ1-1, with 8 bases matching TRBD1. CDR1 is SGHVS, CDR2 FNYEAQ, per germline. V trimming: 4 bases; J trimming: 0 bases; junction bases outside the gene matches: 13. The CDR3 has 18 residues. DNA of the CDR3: TGTGCCAGCAGCTCGTACAGGGGGTCGGTTTTTTTGAACACTGAAGCTTTCTTT. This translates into CASSSYRGSVFLNTEAFF.

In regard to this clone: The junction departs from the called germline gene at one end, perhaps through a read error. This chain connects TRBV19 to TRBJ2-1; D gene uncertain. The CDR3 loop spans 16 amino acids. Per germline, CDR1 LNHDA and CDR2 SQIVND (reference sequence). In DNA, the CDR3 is TGTGCCAGCAGTATGTGGGGTTCCTCGTCCTACAATGAGCAGTTCTTC. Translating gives CASSMWGSSSYNEQFF.

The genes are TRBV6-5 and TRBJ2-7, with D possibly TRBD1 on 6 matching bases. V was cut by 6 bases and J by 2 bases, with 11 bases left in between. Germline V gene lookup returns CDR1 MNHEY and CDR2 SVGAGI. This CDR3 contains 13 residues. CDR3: CASSLGTTYEQYF. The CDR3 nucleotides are TGTGCCAGCAGCCTCGGGACAACCTACGAGCAGTACTTC.

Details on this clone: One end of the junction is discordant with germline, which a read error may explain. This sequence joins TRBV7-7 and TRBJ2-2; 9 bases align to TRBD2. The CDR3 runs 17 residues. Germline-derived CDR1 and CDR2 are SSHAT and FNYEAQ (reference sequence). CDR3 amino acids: CASSLALAGGTTGELFF. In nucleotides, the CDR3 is TGTGCTAGCAGCTTAGCGCTTGCGGGAGGGACCACCGGGGAGCTGTTTTTT.

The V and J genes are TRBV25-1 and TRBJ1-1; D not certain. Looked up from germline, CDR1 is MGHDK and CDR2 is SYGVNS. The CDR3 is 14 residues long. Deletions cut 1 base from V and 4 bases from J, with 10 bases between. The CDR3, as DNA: TGTGCCAGCAGTGAATTTAATGGAGGCACTGAAGCTTTCTTT. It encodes CASSEFNGGTEAFF.

The CDR3 DNA sequence: TGTGCCAGCAGTCCAGGGGGGAGGGCCTCGAGTGAGCAGTTCTTC. Protein: CASSPGGRASSEQFF. This chain links TRBV27 with TRBJ2-1; D is perhaps TRBD1 or TRBD2 (7 bases each). Per the germline V gene, CDR1 is MNHEY and CDR2 is SMNVEV (reference sequence). The CDR3 has 15 residues. The V end lost 5 bases, the J end lost 9 bases, and 20 bases lay between the germline ends.

The CDR3 DNA follows: TGTGCCAGCAGTTTAATGCTCCATGAGCAGTTCTTC. As protein: CASSLMLHEQFF. This chain joins TRBV28 and TRBJ2-1, with D unresolved. This CDR3 is built from 12 residues. V dropped 2 bases and J dropped 8 bases, with 7 bases sitting between them. Germline V gene lookup returns CDR1 MDHEN and CDR2 SYDVKM.

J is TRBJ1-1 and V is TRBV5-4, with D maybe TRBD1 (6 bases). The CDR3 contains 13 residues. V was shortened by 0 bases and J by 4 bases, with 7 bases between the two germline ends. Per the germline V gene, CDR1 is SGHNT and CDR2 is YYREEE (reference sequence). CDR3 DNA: TGTGCCAGCAGCTTGGGGGGGCTCACTGAAGCTTTCTTT. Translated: CASSLGGLTEAFF.

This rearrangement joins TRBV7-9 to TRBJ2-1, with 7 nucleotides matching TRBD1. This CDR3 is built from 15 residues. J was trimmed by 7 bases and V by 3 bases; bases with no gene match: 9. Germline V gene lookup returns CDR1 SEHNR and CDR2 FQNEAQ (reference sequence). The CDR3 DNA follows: TGTGCCAGCAGCTTTCAAACAGGGGTTTATAATGAGCAGTTCTTC. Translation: CASSFQTGVYNEQFF.

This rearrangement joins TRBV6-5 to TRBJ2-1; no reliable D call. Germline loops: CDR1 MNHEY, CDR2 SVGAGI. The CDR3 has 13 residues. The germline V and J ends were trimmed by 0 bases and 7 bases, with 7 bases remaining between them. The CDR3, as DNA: TGTGCCAGCAGTTACTCTTGGAAAAATGAGCAGTTCTTC. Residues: CASSYSWKNEQFF.

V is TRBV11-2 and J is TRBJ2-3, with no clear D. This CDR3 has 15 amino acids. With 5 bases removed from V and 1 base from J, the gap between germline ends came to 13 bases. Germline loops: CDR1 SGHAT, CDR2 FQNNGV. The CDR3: CASSPVVARTDTQYF. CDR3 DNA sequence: TGTGCCAGCAGCCCAGTGGTGGCGCGCACAGATACGCAGTATTTT.

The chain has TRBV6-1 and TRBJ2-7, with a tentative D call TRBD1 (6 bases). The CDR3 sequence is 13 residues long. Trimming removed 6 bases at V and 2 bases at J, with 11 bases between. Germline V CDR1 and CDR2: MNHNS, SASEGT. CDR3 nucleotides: TGTGCCAGCAGCAAAGGACAGACCTACGAGCAGTACTTC. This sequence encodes CASSKGQTYEQYF.

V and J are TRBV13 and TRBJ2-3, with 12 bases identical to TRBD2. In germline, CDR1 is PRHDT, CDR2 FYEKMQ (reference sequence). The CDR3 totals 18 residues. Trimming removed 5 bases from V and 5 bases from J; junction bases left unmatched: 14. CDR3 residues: CASSATPLLAGGGDTQYF. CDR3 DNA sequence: TGTGCCAGCAGCGCCACACCGCTACTAGCGGGAGGCGGAGATACGCAGTATTTT. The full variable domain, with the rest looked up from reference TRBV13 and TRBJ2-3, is AAGVIQSPRHLIKEKRETATLKCYPIPRHDTVYWYQQGPGQDPQFLISFYEKMQSDKGSIPDRFSAQQFSDYHSELNMSSLELGDSALYFCASSATPLLAGGGDTQYFGPGTRLTVL.

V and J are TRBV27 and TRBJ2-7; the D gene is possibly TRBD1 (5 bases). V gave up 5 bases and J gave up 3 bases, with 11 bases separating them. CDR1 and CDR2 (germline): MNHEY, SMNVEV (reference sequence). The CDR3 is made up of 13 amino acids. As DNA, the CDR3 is TGTGCCAGCAGTGCAGGGTCACTCTACGAGCAGTACTTC. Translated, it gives CASSAGSLYEQYF.

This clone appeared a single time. Here the CDR3 reads CASSVIVANTEAFF. CDR3 DNA sequence: TGTGCCAGCAGCGTAATCGTCGCGAACACTGAAGCTTTCTTT. The chain carries TRBV9 and TRBJ1-1; D uncertain. Trimming removed 1 base from V and 1 base from J, with 8 bases in between. The germline V gene has CDR1 SGDLS and CDR2 YYNGEE. The CDR3 is made up of 14 amino acids.

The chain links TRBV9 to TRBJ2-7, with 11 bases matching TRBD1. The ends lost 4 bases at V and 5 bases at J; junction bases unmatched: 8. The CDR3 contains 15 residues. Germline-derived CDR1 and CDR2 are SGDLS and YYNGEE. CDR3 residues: CASSPRTGGIHEQYF. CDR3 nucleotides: TGTGCCAGCAGCCCGAGGACAGGGGGCATACACGAGCAGTACTTC.

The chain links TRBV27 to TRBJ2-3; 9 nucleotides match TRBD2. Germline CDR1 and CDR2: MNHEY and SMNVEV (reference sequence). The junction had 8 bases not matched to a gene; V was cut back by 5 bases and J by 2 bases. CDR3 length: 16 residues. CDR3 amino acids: CASSPRLAAVTDTQYF. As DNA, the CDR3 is TGTGCCAGCAGTCCAAGACTAGCGGCCGTCACAGATACGCAGTATTTT.

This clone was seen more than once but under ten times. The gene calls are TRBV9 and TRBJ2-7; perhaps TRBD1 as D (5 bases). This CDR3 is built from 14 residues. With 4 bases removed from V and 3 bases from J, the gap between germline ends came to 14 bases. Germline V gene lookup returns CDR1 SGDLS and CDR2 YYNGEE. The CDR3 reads CASSKQGMGYEQYF. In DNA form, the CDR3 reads TGTGCCAGCAGCAAGCAGGGTATGGGCTACGAGCAGTACTTC.

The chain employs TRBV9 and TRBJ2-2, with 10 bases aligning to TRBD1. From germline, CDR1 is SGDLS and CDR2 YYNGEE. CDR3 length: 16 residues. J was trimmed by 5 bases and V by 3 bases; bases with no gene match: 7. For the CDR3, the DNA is TGTGCCAGCAGCGGAGACAGGGGGCGCAGGACCGGGGAGCTGTTTTTT. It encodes CASSGDRGRRTGELFF. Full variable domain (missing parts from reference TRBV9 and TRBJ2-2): DSGVTQTPKHLITATGQRVTLRCSPRSGDLSVYWYQQSLDQGLQFLIQYYNGEERAKGNILERFSAQQFPDLHSELNLSSLELGDSALYFCASSGDRGRRTGELFFGEGSRLTVL.

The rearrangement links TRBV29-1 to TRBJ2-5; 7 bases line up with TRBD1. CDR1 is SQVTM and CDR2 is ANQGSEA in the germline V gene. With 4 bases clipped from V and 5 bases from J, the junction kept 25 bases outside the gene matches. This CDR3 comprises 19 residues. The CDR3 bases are TGCAGCGTTGCGGTCGGGCTCAAACCGGGACAGTCATTAGGGGAGACCCAGTACTTC. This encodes CSVAVGLKPGQSLGETQYF.

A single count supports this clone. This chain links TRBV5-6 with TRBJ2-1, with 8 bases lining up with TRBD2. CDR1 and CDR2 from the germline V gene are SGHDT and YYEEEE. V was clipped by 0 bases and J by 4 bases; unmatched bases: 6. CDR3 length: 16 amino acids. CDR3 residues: CASSLAVIAGYNEQFF. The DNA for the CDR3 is TGTGCCAGCAGCTTGGCCGTAATAGCGGGATACAATGAGCAGTTCTTC.

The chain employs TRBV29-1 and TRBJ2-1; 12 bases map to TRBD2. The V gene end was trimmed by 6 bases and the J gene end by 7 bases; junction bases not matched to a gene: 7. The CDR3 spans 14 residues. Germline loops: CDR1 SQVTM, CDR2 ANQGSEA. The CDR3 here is CSVTGTSGLNEQFF. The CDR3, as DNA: TGCAGCGTCACCGGGACTAGCGGGTTGAATGAGCAGTTCTTC.

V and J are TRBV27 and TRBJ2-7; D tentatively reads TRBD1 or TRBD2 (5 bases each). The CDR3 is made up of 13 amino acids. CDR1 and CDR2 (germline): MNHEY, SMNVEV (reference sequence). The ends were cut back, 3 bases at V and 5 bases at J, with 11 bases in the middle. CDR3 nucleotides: TGTGCCAGCAGTTTCCCAGGGAGACACGAGCAGTACTTC. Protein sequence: CASSFPGRHEQYF.